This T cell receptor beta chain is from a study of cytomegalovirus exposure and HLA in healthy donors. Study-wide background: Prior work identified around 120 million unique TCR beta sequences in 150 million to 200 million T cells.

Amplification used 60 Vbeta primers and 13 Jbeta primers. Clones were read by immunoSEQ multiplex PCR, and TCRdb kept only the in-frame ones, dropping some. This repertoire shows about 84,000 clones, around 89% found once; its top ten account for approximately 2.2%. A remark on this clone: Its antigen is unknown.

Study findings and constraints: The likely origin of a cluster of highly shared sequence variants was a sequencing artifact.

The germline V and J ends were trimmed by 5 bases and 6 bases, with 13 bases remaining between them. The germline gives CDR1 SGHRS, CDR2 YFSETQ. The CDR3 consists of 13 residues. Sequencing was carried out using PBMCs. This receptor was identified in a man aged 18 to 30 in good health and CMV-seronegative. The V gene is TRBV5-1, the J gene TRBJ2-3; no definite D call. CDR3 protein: CASSMVVEDTQYF. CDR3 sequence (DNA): TGCGCCAGCAGTATGGTGGTAGAGGATACGCAGTATTTT.